This T cell receptor (beta chain) appears in the sequencing data of a study of T cell responses to AZD1222 COVID-19 vaccine. Assay: immunoSEQ multiplex PCR; the TCRdb copy retains only in-frame clones and omits some. The table shows roughly 140,000 clones, with 82% occurring only once. The study's findings and limits: The donors showed a predominance of white British ancestry and of females, with possible underestimation of clonal diversity. Baseline seropositivity occurred in only a handful of AZD1222 recipients. Following two doses of AZD1222, Spike-specific TCR breadth and depth rose.

J lost 8 bases, V lost 5 bases, and 12 bases had no gene match. CDR1 is SGHVS and CDR2 is FQNEAQ in the germline V gene. This CDR3 is 16 amino acids long. On this clone itself: Its target is unknown.

The receptor's source is an adult in good health. The sequenced sample was peripheral blood, obtained on day 0 of MenACWY control vaccination. The rearrangement joins TRBV7-8 to TRBJ2-2; 9 bases fit TRBD2. The CDR3 region has the DNA TGTGCCAGCAGCGCCTTAGCGGGGGCGGGGAAGGGGGAGCTGTTTTTT. It is translated as CASSALAGAGKGELFF.